This TCR beta chain was captured in a study of blood T cells in healthy people across ages. Broader study findings: Measured against age, TCR beta diversity per million T cells decreased in a roughly linear manner. The study lacked donor CMV status, which possibly confounded expanded clonotype changes.

A second PCR of roughly 6 to 12 cycles used a sample-barcoded 5' primer and a J-beta primer mix. Each cDNA molecule, via a template-switch adaptor with 12 random nucleotides, was tagged. TCRdb fed the 5' RACE reads into MiXCR, producing one record per CDR3 protein. The sample has hundreds of thousands of distinct CDR3 sequences; about 34% are singletons. For this clonotype: The antigen is unknown.

Isolation per sample recovered at least 7 million PBMCs. Sequencing used blood. This clonotype was sampled from a man aged 18-30 years in good health.

For the CDR3, the DNA is TGTGCCAGCAGCCCTTGGGGTACCCAAGAGACCCAGTACTTC. Amino acids: CASSPWGTQETQYF. The chain has TRBV9 and TRBJ2-5; D gene ambiguous. The germline gives CDR1 SGDLS, CDR2 YYNGEE. Trimming removed 4 bases at V and 1 base at J, with 11 bases between. This CDR3 comprises 14 residues.